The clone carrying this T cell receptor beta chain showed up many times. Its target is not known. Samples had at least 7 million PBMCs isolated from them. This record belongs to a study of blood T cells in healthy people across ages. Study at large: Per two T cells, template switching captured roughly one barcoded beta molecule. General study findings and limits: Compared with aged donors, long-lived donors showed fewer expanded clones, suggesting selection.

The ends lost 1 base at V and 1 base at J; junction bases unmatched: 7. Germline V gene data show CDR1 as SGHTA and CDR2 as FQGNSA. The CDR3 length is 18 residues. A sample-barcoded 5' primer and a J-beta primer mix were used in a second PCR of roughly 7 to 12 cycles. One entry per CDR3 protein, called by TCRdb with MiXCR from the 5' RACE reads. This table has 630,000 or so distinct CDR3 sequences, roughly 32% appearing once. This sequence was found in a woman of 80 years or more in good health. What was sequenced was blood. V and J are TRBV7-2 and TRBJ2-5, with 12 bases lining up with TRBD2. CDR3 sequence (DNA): TGTGCCAGCAGCTTAGGAAGACTAGCGGGGGATGTCCAAGAGACCCAGTACTTC. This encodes CASSLGRLAGDVQETQYF.